This TCR beta chain was captured in a study of identical twins. Per germline, CDR1 SGHKS and CDR2 YYEKEE (reference sequence). V was cut by 3 bases and J by 3 bases, with 17 bases left in between. This CDR3 contains 16 residues. Each CDR3 protein is one row after TCRdb ran MiXCR on the 5' RACE reads. The data contain approximately 500,000 distinct CDR3 sequences, roughly 24% of them singletons. In addition, the sample was reused for a study of T cells expressing NK-cell markers.

The V and J genes are TRBV5-5 and TRBJ2-3; a possible D gene is TRBD1 (6 bases). The material sequenced was CD4+ T cells sorted from blood. This TCR derives from a woman between 18 and 29 years old in good health. For the CDR3, the DNA is TGTGCCAGCAGCTCATCGGGACACTTGGGGACAGATACGCAGTATTTT. It codes for CASSSSGHLGTDTQYF.